These 16 T cell receptor beta chains were all obtained from the same sample, sequenced in a study of identical twins. TCRdb re-analysed the 5' RACE reads in MiXCR, keeping a single row per CDR3 protein. This repertoire shows a few hundred thousand distinct CDR3 sequences, just under 10% found once; its top ten account for under 3%. This sample was also put to use in a study of yellow fever vaccine responses in identical twins.

Sequenced: PBMCs. Every receptor here comes from a woman between 18 and 30 years old in good health.

This chain connects TRBV5-1 to TRBJ2-5; 7 nucleotides align to TRBD2. The CDR3 sequence is 16 residues long. Per germline, CDR1 SGHRS and CDR2 YFSETQ. Trimming took 4 bases from V and 2 from J; bases not matched to a gene: 11. DNA of the CDR3: TGCGCCAGCAGCATCCTGGTCTCAGCGGGGCAAGAGACCCAGTACTTC. Its translation is CASSILVSAGQETQYF.

In this sample, this clonotype turned up a few times. The chain uses TRBV2 and TRBJ2-7; D might be TRBD2 (6 bases). The germline V and J ends were trimmed by 1 base and 5 bases, with 9 bases remaining between them. Per the germline V gene, CDR1 is SNHLY and CDR2 is FYNNEI. CDR3 length equals 13 residues. The CDR3 region is CASSEVRGNEQYF. CDR3 sequence (DNA): TGTGCCAGCAGTGAAGTTCGGGGGAACGAGCAGTACTTC.

This clonotype was seen a handful of times. The rearrangement uses TRBV7-9 and TRBJ1-3; D not resolved. Trimming took 5 bases from V and 2 from J, leaving 13 bases between them. This CDR3 contains 15 residues. Germline-derived CDR1 and CDR2 are SEHNR and FQNEAQ (reference sequence). As DNA, the CDR3 is TGTGCCAGCAGCCGCGGGTCGTCTACTGGAAACACCATATATTTT. Translating it yields CASSRGSSTGNTIYF.

This chain uses TRBV29-1 with TRBJ1-2, with D uncertain. The CDR3 is 13 amino acids. V lost 0 bases, J lost 4 bases, and 9 bases lay in between. CDR1 is SQVTM and CDR2 is ANQGSEA in the germline V gene. The DNA for the CDR3 is TGCAGCGTTGAAGAGGCGTCCATCTATGGCTACACCTTC. Protein product: CSVEEASIYGYTF.

A few counts support this clonotype. The chain has TRBV2 and TRBJ2-5; the D gene is possibly TRBD1 (5 bases). The V gene's germline CDR1 is SNHLY and CDR2 FYNNEI. Trimming took off 6 bases at V and 4 bases at J, with 12 bases between the two ends. The CDR3 covers 13 residues. Here the CDR3 DNA reads TGTGCCAGCAGATCCGGCAGGGCAGAGACCCAGTACTTC. The encoded protein is CASRSGRAETQYF.

This clonotype was seen only a few times. The chain links TRBV5-6 to TRBJ2-3; possibly TRBD1 or TRBD2 for D (5 bases each). V lost 1 base and J 5 bases, leaving 17 bases between the germline ends. This CDR3 contains 16 residues. Germline V lookup: CDR1 SGHDT, CDR2 YYEEEE. DNA of the CDR3: TGTGCCAGCAGCTTGTACCGGGACGGAGTCGGAGATACGCAGTATTTT. Protein sequence: CASSLYRDGVGDTQYF.

This clonotype was seen a handful of times. The chain couples TRBV7-2 to TRBJ2-2, with D perhaps TRBD2 (6 bases). V lost 8 bases to trimming and J lost 6 bases, with 7 bases between them. Germline CDR1 SGHTA, CDR2 FQGNSA. The CDR3 runs to 11 residues. The CDR3 DNA follows: TGTGCCAGCCAGCGGGCCGGGGAGCTGTTTTTT. Translation: CASQRAGELFF.

Only a few counts were recorded for this clonotype. This chain connects TRBV6-5 to TRBJ2-1, with TRBD1 identical over 11 bases. Germline trimming cut 2 bases from V and 9 bases from J; bases unmatched to any gene: 12. CDR1 is MNHEY and CDR2 is SVGAGI in the germline V gene. The CDR3 consists of 17 residues. The CDR3 region has the DNA TGTGCCAGCAGTTACCCACTAAAGGGACAGGGGGGGGGTGAGCAGTTCTTC. Encoded protein: CASSYPLKGQGGGEQFF.

The chain uses TRBV2 and TRBJ2-2; 9 bases are shared with TRBD1. The CDR3 runs 14 residues. Germline CDR1 reads SNHLY; CDR2 reads FYNNEI. V dropped 6 bases and J dropped 7; count of bases not matched to a gene: 6. The CDR3: CASSETGGFGELFF. DNA for the CDR3: TGTGCCAGCAGCGAAACAGGGGGCTTCGGGGAGCTGTTTTTT. Based on the CDR3 plus reference TRBV2 and TRBJ2-2, the full variable domain is EPEVTQTPSHQVTQMGQEVILRCVPISNHLYFYWYRQILGQKVEFLVSFYNNEISEKSEIFDDQFSVERPDGSNFTLKIRSTKLEDSAMYFCASSETGGFGELFFGEGSRLTVL.

The V and J genes are TRBV7-9 and TRBJ2-7; D possibly uses TRBD1 or TRBD2 (5 bases each). Trimming stripped 0 bases from V and 6 bases from J, with 12 bases between. Looked up from germline, CDR1 is SEHNR and CDR2 is FQNEAQ (reference sequence). The CDR3 length is 14 residues. CDR3 protein: CASSLAQGESEQYF. As DNA, the CDR3 is TGTGCCAGCAGCTTAGCGCAGGGAGAATCCGAGCAGTACTTC.

The CDR3 here is CASSQDFSEQYF. CDR3 coding DNA: TGCGCCAGCAGCCAAGACTTTTCCGAGCAGTACTTC. This sequence joins TRBV4-1 and TRBJ2-7; D gene uncertain. CDR3 length equals 12 residues. Deletions cut 0 bases from V and 6 bases from J, with 6 bases between. Germline values: CDR1 MGHRA, CDR2 YSYEKL.

CDR3: CASSESKGETQYF. CDR3 DNA: TGCGCCAGCAGTGAGTCGAAGGGAGAGACCCAGTACTTC. The chain combines TRBV10-2 with TRBJ2-5; D is unresolved. CDR3 size: 13 residues. Germline V gene data show CDR1 as WSHSY and CDR2 as SAAADI. V was pared by 0 bases and J by 4 bases, with 6 bases between.

J is TRBJ2-3 and V is TRBV28; 8 bases align to TRBD2. CDR1 is MDHEN, CDR2 SYDVKM, per germline. V gave up 10 bases and J gave up 5 bases; unmatched junction bases: 8. The CDR3 has 13 residues. The CDR3, as DNA: TGTGCCACCCTCGGCAGCGGGAGAGATACGCAGTATTTT. Protein: CATLGSGRDTQYF. The full variable domain, its missing parts supplied by reference TRBV28 and TRBJ2-3, is DVKVTQSSRYLVKRTGEKVFLECVQDMDHENMFWYRQDPGLGLRLIYFSYDVKMKEKGDIPEGYSVSREKKERFSLILESASTNQTSMYLCATLGSGRDTQYFGPGTRLTVL.

This clonotype was recorded at least ten times. The J gene is TRBJ1-1, the V gene TRBV4-3; TRBD1 is a possible D gene (5 bases). The CDR3 runs to 15 residues. Trimming removed 1 base at V and 1 base at J, with 10 bases between. Germline V gene data show CDR1 as LGHNA and CDR2 as YSLEER. The CDR3 spells CASSQVPGPNTEAFF. CDR3 DNA: TGCGCCAGCAGCCAAGTCCCAGGGCCGAACACTGAAGCTTTCTTT.

This chain links TRBV25-1 with TRBJ2-7; D not certain. Germline V CDR1 and CDR2: MGHDK, SYGVNS. The CDR3 loop spans 13 amino acids. Deletions cut 8 bases from V and 8 bases from J, with 19 bases between. CDR3 amino acids: CASLDSHITKQYF. CDR3 nucleotides: TGTGCCAGCCTTGATTCTCATATTACGAAGCAGTACTTC.

This clonotype was detected a few times. V gene TRBV5-1 combines with J gene TRBJ2-7; 14 positions agree with TRBD2. The CDR3 has 17 residues. The V and J ends lost 3 bases and 2 bases, in that order; junction bases with no gene match: 7. The germline V gene encodes CDR1 SGHRS and CDR2 YFSETQ. CDR3: CASSSGTSGSTAYEQYF. The DNA for the CDR3 is TGCGCCAGCAGCTCCGGGACTAGCGGGAGCACTGCCTACGAGCAGTACTTC.